This T cell receptor (beta chain) was identified in a study of T cells in Graves' hyperthyroidism and ophthalmopathy. Across the study: Once the initial diagnosis was made, peripheral blood was obtained before any treatment. Broader study findings: In the blood, most expanded thyroid clonotypes above 0.001 appeared as well. By a 13 V-J model, ophthalmopathy was set apart from stable hyperthyroidism.

Criteria for exclusion of patients were uncontrolled infection, other autoimmune disease, pregnancy or lactation. RNA transcripts yielded amplified TCR beta CDR3 regions. First-round RT-PCR targeting the TCR CDR3 was performed with the HTBI primer set. TCRdb fed the multiplex PCR reads into MiXCR, producing one record per CDR3 protein. The sample shows about 520,000 distinct CDR3 sequences, approximately 25% of them seen only once. The CDR3 loop spans 13 amino acids. Trimming removed 3 bases at V and 8 bases at J, with 16 bases between. Germline lookup yields CDR1 DFQATT and CDR2 SNEGSKA (reference sequence). Comment on this clonotype: What it binds is not known.

This receptor was obtained from a woman aged 25 to 39 with Graves' ophthalmopathy. Sequences were obtained from blood. V and J are TRBV20-1 and TRBJ1-2; D gene uncertain. The CDR3 loop is CSARRRVMGGYTF. CDR3 sequence (DNA): TGCAGTGCTAGGAGGAGGGTGATGGGAGGCTACACCTTC.